The 10 T cell receptor beta chains in this list originate from one sample, sequenced in a study of cytomegalovirus exposure and HLA in healthy donors. The PCR made use of 60 Vbeta and 13 Jbeta primers. The table came from immunoSEQ multiplex PCR; TCRdb's copy has only in-frame clones and leaves some out. The sample has 80,000 or so clones, around 65% seen once; the top ten hold roughly 4.9%. The specimen sequenced was PBMCs. These receptors originate from a man in his 60s in good health and CMV-seropositive.

The chain joins TRBV7-9 to TRBJ1-3; D is unresolved. Germline loops: CDR1 SEHNR, CDR2 FQNEAQ (reference sequence). CDR3 length equals 12 residues. The V gene lost 5 bases and the J gene lost 7 bases, with 9 bases spanning the gap. DNA of the CDR3: TGTGCCAGCAGCGATGGGCCGAACACCATATATTTT. This sequence encodes CASSDGPNTIYF.

The chain recombines TRBV5-1 with TRBJ2-3; D is unclear. Germline CDR1 is SGHRS and CDR2 is YFSETQ. V gave up 2 bases and J gave up 6 bases, with 7 bases separating them. CDR3 size: 12 residues. CDR3 residues: CASSFNIDTQYF. In DNA form, the CDR3 reads TGCGCCAGCAGCTTTAACATCGATACGCAGTATTTT.

J is TRBJ2-1 and V is TRBV11-2, with D unresolved. Germline CDR1 reads SGHAT; CDR2 reads FQNNGV. Trimming left V 5 bases short and J 3 bases short, with 17 bases between. The CDR3 contains 16 residues. The CDR3 DNA follows: TGTGCCAGCAGCCGCCCTCCAGCGCATTTCTACAATGAGCAGTTCTTC. This gives the protein CASSRPPAHFYNEQFF. Using reference TRBV11-2 and TRBJ2-1 for the parts outside the CDR3, the full variable domain is EAGVAQSPRYKIIEKRQSVAFWCNPISGHATLYWYQQILGQGPKLLIQFQNNGVVDDSQLPKDRFSAERLKGVDSTLKIQPAKLEDSAVYLCASSRPPAHFYNEQFFGPGTRLTVL.

There are a few counts of this clone. This chain connects TRBV6-1 to TRBJ2-1, with D possibly matching TRBD1 (6 bases). The CDR3 consists of 15 residues. The germline V gene has CDR1 MNHNS and CDR2 SASEGT. V was shortened by 7 bases and J by 4 bases, with 17 bases between the two germline ends. For the CDR3, the DNA is TGTGCCAGCAACCCAACCAACAGGGCGTACAATGAGCAGTTCTTC. This sequence encodes CASNPTNRAYNEQFF.

The J gene is TRBJ1-4, the V gene TRBV9; D is possibly TRBD1 (5 bases). This CDR3 is 14 amino acids long. The germline V gene encodes CDR1 SGDLS and CDR2 YYNGEE. The V and J ends lost 4 bases and 7 bases respectively, with 14 bases between them. Here the CDR3 reads CASSSSGASEKLFF. In nucleotides, the CDR3 is TGTGCCAGCAGCAGTTCTGGGGCGAGTGAAAAACTGTTTTTT.

On this clone itself: The identical CDR3 is also encoded by other nucleotide sequences in the sample. The rearrangement joins TRBV5-4 to TRBJ2-1; unclear D gene. CDR1 is SGHNT, CDR2 YYREEE, per germline (reference sequence). V lost 2 bases and J lost 0, with 9 bases in between. The length of the CDR3 is 15 residues. CDR3 DNA sequence: TGTGCCAGCAGCTTAACGGGTAACTCCTACAATGAGCAGTTCTTC. This gives the protein CASSLTGNSYNEQFF.

This chain connects TRBV29-1 to TRBJ1-2, with TRBD1 matching 8 bases. Germline loops: CDR1 SQVTM, CDR2 ANQGSEA. The CDR3 length is 11 residues. V gave up 8 bases and J gave up 10 bases; unmatched junction bases: 9. The DNA of the CDR3 is TGCAGCTCCGGACAGGGCGATGACTACACCTTC. Encoded protein: CSSGQGDDYTF.

The chain links TRBV18 to TRBJ2-1; the D gene is possibly TRBD2 (6 bases). This CDR3 region has 14 residues. CDR1 is KGHSH and CDR2 is LQKENI in the germline V gene. The V and J ends lost 6 bases and 9 bases respectively, with 18 bases between them. The DNA of the CDR3 is TGTGCCAGCTCGGACTACCGGATGAGCCGTGAGCAGTTCTTC. It encodes CASSDYRMSREQFF.

The rearrangement links TRBV5-5 to TRBJ2-3, with no clear D. Trimming took off 2 bases at V and 4 bases at J, with 20 bases between the two ends. Per the germline V gene, CDR1 is SGHKS and CDR2 is YYEKEE (reference sequence). The CDR3 covers 17 residues. CDR3 sequence reads: CASSLLSTSNAADTQYF. CDR3 nucleotides: TGTGCCAGCAGCTTACTCTCCACCTCAAACGCGGCAGATACGCAGTATTTT.

This clone occurred once. The chain joins TRBV5-1 to TRBJ2-3, with 13 bases that match TRBD2. Germline CDR1 is SGHRS and CDR2 is YFSETQ. The CDR3 has 19 residues. The V segment lost 0 bases and the J segment 1 base; nucleotides outside the gene matches: 8. CDR3 sequence reads: CASSLVLAGGPAGTDTQYF. The DNA of the CDR3 is TGCGCCAGCAGCTTGGTACTAGCGGGAGGGCCTGCCGGCACAGATACGCAGTATTTT.